This paragraph reports one TCR beta chain. Participants were aged about 18 to 100 years, lived in roughly 25 US areas, and enrolled virtually. Participants' own reports of clinical history determined their cohort assignment. The entry originates in a study of blood T cell repertoires in COVID-19. At the level of the study: From T cells, B-cell-depleted T cells, or PBMCs came the material, which was cDNA or gDNA.

The CDR3 is 15 amino acids. CDR1 is MNHEY and CDR2 is SVGAGI in the germline V gene. V shed 2 bases and J 7 bases; nucleotides not matched to a gene: 5. Profiled with immunoSEQ multiplex PCR; TCRdb holds only in-frame clones, not every one. The sample records approximately 400,000 clones, just over 90% being singletons. The TCR comes from a woman aged 40 to 50 who had been exposed to COVID-19. The gene calls are TRBV6-5 and TRBJ2-2, with 9 positions matching TRBD1. Source material: PBMCs or T cells enriched from blood (not recorded which). The DNA for the CDR3 is TGTGCCAGCAGTTACATCAGGACAGGGGACGGGGAGCTGTTTTTT. It encodes CASSYIRTGDGELFF.